This TCR beta chain was found in a study of response to subunit inactivated influenza vaccine. Study-level findings and limits: It was the authors' suggestion that each seasonal influenza vaccination recruits few new T cells.

This clonotype was counted only a few times. The antigen is unknown. TCRdb itself ran the RT-PCR reads through MiXCR, one entry per CDR3 protein. Found here are more than 150,000 distinct CDR3 sequences, around a tenth of them singletons; the top ten hold roughly a tenth. The sequence came from a man aged 45-65 years who received an inactivated influenza vaccine. Here the sequenced sample was non-naive T cells sorted from PBMCs, taken on the day of vaccination.

In nucleotides, the CDR3 is TGTGCCAGCAGTTTGAAGACGCACACCGCAGCTTTCTTT. It translates to CASSLKTHTAAFF. The rearrangement joins TRBV27 to TRBJ1-1; D ambiguous. The CDR3 covers 13 residues. Between the trimmed V and J ends, which lost 3 bases and 10 bases, there was a span of 15 bases. Germline values: CDR1 MNHEY, CDR2 SMNVEV (reference sequence).